The rows below give T cell receptor beta chains drawn from one sample of a study of human T cells and chemical hapten exposure. TCRdb reprocessed the RACE reads with MiXCR, giving one entry per CDR3 protein. The data show about 170,000 distinct CDR3 sequences, 25% to 30% seen once. The material sequenced was whole blood, taken in connection with sensitization to the hapten diphenylcyclopropenone (DPC). These receptor sequences come from a young woman with alopecia areata. Some clones in this sample may be carry-over from other donors' samples. The CDR3 runs from the conserved cysteine through the conserved F or W. The D gene is left open where the match is weak. Not all rows give a size; the values are once, few, many and, for expanded clones, a class.

TGTGCCAGCAGTATTGATGGAAGCACAGATACGCAGTATTTT	CASSIDGSTDTQYF	TRBJ2-3	.	.	TRBV27
TGTGCCAGCAGCCTAGGGACAGGCGGCGAAAAGACCCAGTACTTC	CASSLGTGGEKTQYF	TRBJ2-5	TRBD1	.	TRBV11-1
TGTGCCAGCAGCCCCCGGCACGGGGCCCAAGAGACCCAGTACTTC	CASSPRHGAQETQYF	TRBJ2-5	.	few	TRBV9
TGTGCCACCGGGACAGCCCTGAACACTGAAGCTTTCTTT	CATGTALNTEAFF	TRBJ1-1	TRBD1	few	TRBV24-1
TGCAGCGTTAGGCAGGGGATATATACGCAGTATTTT	CSVRQGIYTQYF	TRBJ2-3	.	many	TRBV29-1
TGCGCCAGCAACCGGGGGCTTTCTGGGGCCAACGTCCTGACTTTC	CASNRGLSGANVLTF	TRBJ2-6	.	.	TRBV5-1
TGTGCCAGCAGTCCTAGCGGGAGCTCCTACGAGCAGTACTTC	CASSPSGSSYEQYF	TRBJ2-7	TRBD2	few	TRBV28
TGCAGTGCTAGTTACCGGGACAGGGGGACCGAGCAGTACTTC	CSASYRDRGTEQYF	TRBJ2-7	TRBD1	.	TRBV20-1
TGTGCCGGGGACGAGGACAGGGGCACTGAAGCTTTCTTT	CAGDEDRGTEAFF	TRBJ1-1	TRBD1	.	TRBV19
TGTGCCAGCAGCTTAGGCGGGCGGATAAATCAGCCCCAGCATTTT	CASSLGGRINQPQHF	TRBJ1-5	.	.	TRBV7-2
TGTGCCAGCAGCGCTCAGGGGTACAAGCAGTACTTC	CASSAQGYKQYF	TRBJ2-7	.	.	TRBV11-2
TGCAGTGCTAGAGAGGGTGCTAATACCTACAATGAGCAGTTCTTC	CSAREGANTYNEQFF	TRBJ2-1	.	.	TRBV20-1
TGTGCCAGCAGCACGAACAGGGGGCGCCGGACCGGGGAGCTGTTTTTT	CASSTNRGRRTGELFF	TRBJ2-2	TRBD1	.	TRBV9
TGCAGTGCTAGATCTACAGGCAGGGAATTTTTT	CSARSTGREFF	TRBJ1-4	.	many	TRBV20-1
TGTGCCACAGGGGCTAGTTGGGATGAGCAGTTCTTC	CATGASWDEQFF	TRBJ2-1	.	.	TRBV24-1
TGTGCCAGCAACCCCCCGACAGGGCAGTACTTC	CASNPPTGQYF	TRBJ2-4	TRBD1	few	TRBV2
TGTGCCTGGAAGAAAGAATTGGGTTTGGCTTTCTTT	CAWKKELGLAFF	TRBJ1-1	.	few	TRBV30
TGTGCCAGCAGTGATCGAGTGAACACTGAAGCTTTCTTT	CASSDRVNTEAFF	TRBJ1-1	.	many	TRBV25-1
TGTGCCTGGAGTCGGGACAGCGGATCTGGAAACACCATATATTTT	CAWSRDSGSGNTIYF	TRBJ1-3	TRBD1	.	TRBV30
TGCAGTGCTAACCTTGGAAGGGGCCCCATTTCACCCCTCCACTTT	CSANLGRGPISPLHF	TRBJ1-6	.	many	TRBV20-1
TGTGCCAGCAGCTTAGCGGGCGCTAATGAAAAACTGTTTTTT	CASSLAGANEKLFF	TRBJ1-4	.	.	TRBV7-2
TGCAGCGTTGAAGGACGGGACTATGGCTACACCTTC	CSVEGRDYGYTF	TRBJ1-2	.	.	TRBV29-1
TGTGCCAGCAGTGTTGGAGGGGGCACGGCTAATGAAAAACTGTTTTTT	CASSVGGGTANEKLFF	TRBJ1-4	TRBD1	few	TRBV2
TGCGCCAGCAGCCCAGCGACAGGGGGCATATACGAGCAGTACTTC	CASSPATGGIYEQYF	TRBJ2-7	TRBD1	few	TRBV5-1
TGTGCCATCAGTGAGATGGGCGGTACAGATACGCAGTATTTT	CAISEMGGTDTQYF	TRBJ2-3	.	few	TRBV10-3
TGTGCCAGCAGTTCCGTAATGTCCTGGGAAGAAGAGACCCAGTACTTC	CASSSVMSWEEETQYF	TRBJ2-5	.	few	TRBV28
TGTGCCAGCCGACCCGAACTGAGCTCCTACAATGAGCAGTTCTTC	CASRPELSSYNEQFF	TRBJ2-1	.	few	TRBV6-2/TRBV6-3